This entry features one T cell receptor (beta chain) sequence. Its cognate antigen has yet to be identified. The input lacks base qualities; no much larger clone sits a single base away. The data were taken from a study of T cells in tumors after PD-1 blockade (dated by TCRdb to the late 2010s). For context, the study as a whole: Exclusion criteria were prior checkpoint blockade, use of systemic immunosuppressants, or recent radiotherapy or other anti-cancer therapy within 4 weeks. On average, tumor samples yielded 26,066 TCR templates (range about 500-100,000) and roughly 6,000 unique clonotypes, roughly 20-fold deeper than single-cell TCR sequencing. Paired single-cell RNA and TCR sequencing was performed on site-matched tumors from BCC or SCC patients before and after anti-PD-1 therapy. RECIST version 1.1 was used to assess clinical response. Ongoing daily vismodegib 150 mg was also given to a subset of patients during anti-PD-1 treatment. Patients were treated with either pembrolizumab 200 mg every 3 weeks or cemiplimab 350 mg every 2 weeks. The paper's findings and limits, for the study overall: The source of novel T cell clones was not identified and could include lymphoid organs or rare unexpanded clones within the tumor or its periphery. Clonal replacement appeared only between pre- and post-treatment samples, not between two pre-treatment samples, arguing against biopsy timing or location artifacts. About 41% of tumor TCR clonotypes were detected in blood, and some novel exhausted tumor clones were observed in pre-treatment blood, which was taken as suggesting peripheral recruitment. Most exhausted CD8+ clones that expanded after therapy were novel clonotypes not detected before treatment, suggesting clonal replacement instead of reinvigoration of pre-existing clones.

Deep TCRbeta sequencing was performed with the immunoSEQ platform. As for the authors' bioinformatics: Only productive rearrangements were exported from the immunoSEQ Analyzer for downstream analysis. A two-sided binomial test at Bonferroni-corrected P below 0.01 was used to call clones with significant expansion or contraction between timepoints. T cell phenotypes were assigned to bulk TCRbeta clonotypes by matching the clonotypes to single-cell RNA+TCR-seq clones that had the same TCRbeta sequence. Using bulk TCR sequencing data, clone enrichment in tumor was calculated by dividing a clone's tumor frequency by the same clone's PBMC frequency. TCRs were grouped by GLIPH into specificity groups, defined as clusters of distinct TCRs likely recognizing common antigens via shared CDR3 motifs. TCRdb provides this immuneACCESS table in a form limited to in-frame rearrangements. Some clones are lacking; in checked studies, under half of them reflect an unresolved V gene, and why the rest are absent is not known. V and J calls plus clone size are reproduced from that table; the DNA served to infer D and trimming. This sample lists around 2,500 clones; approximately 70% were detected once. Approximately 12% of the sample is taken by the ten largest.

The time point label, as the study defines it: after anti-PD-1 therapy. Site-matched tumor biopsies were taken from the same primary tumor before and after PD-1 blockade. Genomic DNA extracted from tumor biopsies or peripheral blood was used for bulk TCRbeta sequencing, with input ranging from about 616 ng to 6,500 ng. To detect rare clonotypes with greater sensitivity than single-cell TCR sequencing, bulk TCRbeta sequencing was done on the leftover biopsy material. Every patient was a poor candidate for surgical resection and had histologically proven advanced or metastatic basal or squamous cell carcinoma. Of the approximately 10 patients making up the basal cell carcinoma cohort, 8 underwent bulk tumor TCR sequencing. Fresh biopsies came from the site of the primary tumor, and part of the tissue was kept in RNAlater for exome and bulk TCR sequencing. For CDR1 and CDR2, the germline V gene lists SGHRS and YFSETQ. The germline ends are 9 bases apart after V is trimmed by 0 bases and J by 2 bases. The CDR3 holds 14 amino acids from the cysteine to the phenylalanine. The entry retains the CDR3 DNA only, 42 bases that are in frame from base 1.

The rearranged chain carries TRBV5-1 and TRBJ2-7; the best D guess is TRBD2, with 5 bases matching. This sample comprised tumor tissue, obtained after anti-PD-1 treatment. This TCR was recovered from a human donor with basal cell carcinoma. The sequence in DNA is TGCGCCAGCAGCTTGGTTGGGGAGCCCTACGAGCAGTACTTC. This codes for CASSLVGEPYEQYF.